This is a list of T cell receptor beta chains from one sample in a study of blood T cells in healthy people across ages. TCRdb re-analysed the 5' RACE reads in MiXCR, keeping a single row per CDR3 protein. The table includes around 990,000 distinct CDR3 sequences, roughly two fifths detected once. The material sequenced was blood. The receptor source for this set is a man aged 18-30 years in good health. Each CDR3 is given with its conserved first and last residue. Each record gives: CDR3 protein, CDR3 DNA, clone size, D gene, J gene, V gene. The D gene is left open where the match is weak. Rows give clone size only sometimes, using once, few, many, or a class for an expanded clone.

CDR3 protein: CASSPRDRPMNTEAFF
CDR3 DNA: TGTGCCAGCAGTCCCCGGGACAGACCCATGAACACTGAAGCTTTCTTT
clone size: NA
D gene: TRBD1
J gene: TRBJ1-1
V gene: TRBV25-1

CDR3 protein: CASSQVSAANTEAFF
CDR3 DNA: TGCGCCAGCAGCCAAGTTTCGGCAGCGAACACTGAAGCTTTCTTT
clone size: many
D gene: NA
J gene: TRBJ1-1
V gene: TRBV4-3

CDR3 protein: CASSVGGRPRETQYF
CDR3 DNA: TGTGCCAGCAGCGTAGGAGGCAGGCCTCGGGAGACCCAGTACTTC
clone size: many
D gene: NA
J gene: TRBJ2-5
V gene: TRBV9

CDR3 protein: CASSSFGGRETQFF
CDR3 DNA: TGTGCCAGCAGCTCATTCGGGGGACGGGAGACCCAGTTCTTC
clone size: once
D gene: NA
J gene: TRBJ2-1
V gene: TRBV7-9

CDR3 protein: CASSLALFRSSYNSPLHF
CDR3 DNA: TGTGCCAGCAGCTTAGCGCTCTTCAGGAGCTCCTATAATTCACCCCTCCACTTT
clone size: NA
D gene: NA
J gene: TRBJ1-6
V gene: TRBV7-2

CDR3 protein: CASSFLAGVVNEQFF
CDR3 DNA: TGTGCCAGCAGCTTCCTAGCGGGAGTCGTGAATGAGCAGTTCTTC
clone size: NA
D gene: TRBD2
J gene: TRBJ2-1
V gene: TRBV7-9

CDR3 protein: CATQYPGTGNYGYTF
CDR3 DNA: TGTGCCACCCAATACCCTGGGACGGGAAACTATGGCTACACCTTC
clone size: few
D gene: NA
J gene: TRBJ1-2
V gene: TRBV6-2/TRBV6-3

CDR3 protein: CASSPRARGPNNEQYF
CDR3 DNA: TGTGCCAGCAGCCCCCGGGCACGGGGCCCCAACAATGAGCAGTACTTC
clone size: NA
D gene: NA
J gene: TRBJ2-5
V gene: TRBV6-6

CDR3 protein: CASSLVSDGGTEAFF
CDR3 DNA: TGTGCCAGCAGCTTGGTCTCCGACGGAGGTACTGAAGCTTTCTTT
clone size: NA
D gene: NA
J gene: TRBJ1-1
V gene: TRBV5-4

CDR3 protein: CASSLRTGWPGELFF
CDR3 DNA: TGTGCCAGCAGTTTGAGGACAGGGTGGCCCGGGGAGCTGTTTTTT
clone size: NA
D gene: TRBD1
J gene: TRBJ2-2
V gene: TRBV12-3/TRBV12-4

CDR3 protein: CASSQETTSGGGRSYNEQFF
CDR3 DNA: TGTGCCAGCAGCCAAGAAACCACTAGCGGGGGGGGTAGGTCCTACAATGAGCAGTTCTTC
clone size: NA
D gene: TRBD2
J gene: TRBJ2-1
V gene: TRBV3-1